The TCR beta chain described here comes from a study of identical twins. Study results and limitations: The authors noted that invariant MAIT and iNKT cells could partly confound zero-insertion analyses. Insertions were reduced in abundant cord blood beta clonotypes but not in memory repertoires. Some out-of-frame alpha sequences were shared by twins, and these showed excess low generation probability.

This clonotype was counted a few times. No antigen is known for it. V was pared by 0 bases and J by 4 bases, with 1 base of the junction left unmatched. Germline CDR1 reads SGHRS; CDR2 reads YFSETQ. CDR3 length equals 15 residues. TCRdb processed the 5' RACE reads anew with MiXCR; each CDR3 protein has one entry. The sample has roughly 350,000 distinct CDR3 sequences, roughly 9% seen once. The source of this sequence is a woman in her 50s in good health. The sample comprised naive T cells sorted from blood. The rearrangement uses TRBV5-1 and TRBJ2-7; 13 bases match TRBD2. The CDR3 DNA follows: TGCGCCAGCAGCTTGGCGACTAGCGGGAGGTACGAGCAGTACTTC. It specifies CASSLATSGRYEQYF. The whole variable domain, remainder taken from reference TRBV5-1 and TRBJ2-7, is KAGVTQTPRYLIKTRGQQVTLSCSPISGHRSVSWYQQTPGQGLQFLFEYFSETQRNKGNFPGRFSGRQFSNSRSEMNVSTLELGDSALYLCASSLATSGRYEQYFGPGTRLTVT.